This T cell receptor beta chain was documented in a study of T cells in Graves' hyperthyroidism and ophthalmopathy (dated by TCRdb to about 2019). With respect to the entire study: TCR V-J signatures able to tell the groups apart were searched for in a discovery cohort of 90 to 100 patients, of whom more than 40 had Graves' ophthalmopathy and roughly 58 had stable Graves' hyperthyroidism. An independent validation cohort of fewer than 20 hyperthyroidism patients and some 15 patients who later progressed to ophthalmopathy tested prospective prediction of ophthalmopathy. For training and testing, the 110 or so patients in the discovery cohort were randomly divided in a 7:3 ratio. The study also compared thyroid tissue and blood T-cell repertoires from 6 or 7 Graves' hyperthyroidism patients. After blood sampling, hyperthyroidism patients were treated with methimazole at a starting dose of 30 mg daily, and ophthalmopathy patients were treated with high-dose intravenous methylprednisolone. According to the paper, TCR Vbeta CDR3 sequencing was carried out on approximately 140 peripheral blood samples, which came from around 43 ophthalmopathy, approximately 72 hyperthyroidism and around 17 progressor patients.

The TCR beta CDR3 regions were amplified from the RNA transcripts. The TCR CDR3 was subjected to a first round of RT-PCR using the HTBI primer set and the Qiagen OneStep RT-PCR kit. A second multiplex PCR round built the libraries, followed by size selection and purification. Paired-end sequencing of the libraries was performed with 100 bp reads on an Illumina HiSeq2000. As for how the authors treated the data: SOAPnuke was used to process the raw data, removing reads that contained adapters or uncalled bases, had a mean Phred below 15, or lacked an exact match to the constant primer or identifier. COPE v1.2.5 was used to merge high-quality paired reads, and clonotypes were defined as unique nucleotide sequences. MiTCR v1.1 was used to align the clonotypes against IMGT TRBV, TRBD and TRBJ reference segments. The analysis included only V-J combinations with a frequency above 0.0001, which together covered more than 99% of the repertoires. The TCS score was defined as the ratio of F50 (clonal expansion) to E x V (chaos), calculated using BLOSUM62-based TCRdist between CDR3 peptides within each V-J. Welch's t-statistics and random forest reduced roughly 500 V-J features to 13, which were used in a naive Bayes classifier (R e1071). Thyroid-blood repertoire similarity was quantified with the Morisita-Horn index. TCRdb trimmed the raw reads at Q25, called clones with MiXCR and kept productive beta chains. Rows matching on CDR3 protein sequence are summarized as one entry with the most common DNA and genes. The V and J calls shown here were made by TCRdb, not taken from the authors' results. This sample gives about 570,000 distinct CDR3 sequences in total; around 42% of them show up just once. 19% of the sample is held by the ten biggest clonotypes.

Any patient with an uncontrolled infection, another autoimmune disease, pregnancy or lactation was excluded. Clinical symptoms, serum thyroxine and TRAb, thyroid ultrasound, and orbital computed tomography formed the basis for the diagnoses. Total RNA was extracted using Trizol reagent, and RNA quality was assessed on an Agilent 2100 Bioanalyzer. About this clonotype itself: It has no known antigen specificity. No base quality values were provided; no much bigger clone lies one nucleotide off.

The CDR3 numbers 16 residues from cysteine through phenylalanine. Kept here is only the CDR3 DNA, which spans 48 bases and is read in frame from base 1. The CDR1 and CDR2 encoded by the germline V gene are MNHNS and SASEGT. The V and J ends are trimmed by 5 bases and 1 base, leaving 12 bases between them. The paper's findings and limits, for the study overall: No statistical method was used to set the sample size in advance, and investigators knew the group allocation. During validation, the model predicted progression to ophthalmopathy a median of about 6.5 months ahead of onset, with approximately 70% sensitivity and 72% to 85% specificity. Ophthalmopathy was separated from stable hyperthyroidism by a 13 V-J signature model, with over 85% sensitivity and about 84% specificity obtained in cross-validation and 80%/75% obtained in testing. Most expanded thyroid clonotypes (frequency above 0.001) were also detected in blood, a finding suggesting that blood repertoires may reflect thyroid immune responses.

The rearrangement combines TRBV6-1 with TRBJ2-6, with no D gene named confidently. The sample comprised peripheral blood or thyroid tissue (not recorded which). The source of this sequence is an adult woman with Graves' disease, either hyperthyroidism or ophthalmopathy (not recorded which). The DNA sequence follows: TGTGCCAGCAGTTTTGACCCGTCATCTGGGGCCAACGTCCTGACTTTC. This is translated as CASSFDPSSGANVLTF.